This TCR beta chain was sequenced in a study of post-analysis software for immune sequencing data (dated by TCRdb to 2015 to 2017). As for the study more broadly: Disease courses on record covered relapsing-remitting, secondary progressive and progressive-relapsing multiple sclerosis, though some patients had no subtype annotation. The patient repertoires were set against under 13 previously published healthy control repertoires from donors whose ages ranged from roughly 6 to 26 years. A subset of samples was prepared in parallel using single-end sample barcoding, then pooled and co-amplified after Illumina adapter ligation. Overall study results and their limits: Direct clustering with F measure showed strong co-clustering of samples prepared in the same batch, prompting a batch-effect correction. Significantly higher frequencies in patients than in controls were found for roughly 5 TRBV segments, including TRBV5-6, TRBV5-1 and TRBV20-1. The multiple sclerosis patient group was slightly younger than the control group. Normalized Chao1 diversity was significantly lower in multiple sclerosis patients than controls, suggesting substantial peripheral T-cell clonal expansion.

Cut back by 4 bases and 2 bases, the V and J ends lie 11 bases apart. For CDR1 and CDR2, the germline V gene lists SQVTM and ANQGSEA. There are 13 amino acids in the CDR3, from cysteine to phenylalanine inclusive. The retained sequence is limited to the CDR3, 39 bases, with the frame set at the first base. The library was generated by PCR. The listed sequencing device is Illumina HiSeq 2500. Unique molecular identifiers were incorporated into TCR beta cDNA libraries to reduce PCR and sequencing biases. Per 1 to 10 million input T cells, roughly 0.5 million cDNA molecules were obtained, such that each molecule approximated one T cell. The same protocol used for the earlier healthy control dataset was applied to prepare and sequence the patient libraries. Samples belonging to the same batch were prepared together, multiplexed and sequenced on a shared HiSeq lane. Regarding the original processing steps: MIGEC was used to process the raw barcoded reads, and molecular identifier groups with only a single read were discarded before consensus assembly and CDR3 extraction. Clonotype tables were post-analysed with VDJtools, normalizing diversity by down-sampling all datasets to the smallest sample size. Repertoire overlap clustering matched CDR3 amino acid but not nucleotide sequences to correct batch-related cross-sample contamination. TCRdb cleaned the public reads at Q25 with fastp, built clones with MiXCR and kept in-frame beta chains. Under each unique CDR3 protein, matching rows form one entry showing the most common genes and DNA. The V and J calls here are based on TCRdb, not the publication. For this sample there are about 500,000 distinct CDR3 sequences; approximately 46% appear just once. In total, the top ten clones hold 12% of the sample.

To demonstrate the VDJtools post-analysis software, TCR beta repertoires were profiled from the peripheral blood of more than 10 young patients with multiple sclerosis. The multiple sclerosis patients were children and adolescents between roughly 6 and 16 years of age. Only a few counts were recorded for this clonotype. Its antigen remains unidentified. Within one base of it there is no much larger clone, and no base qualities were kept. The sequence was obtained from a girl under 18 with multiple sclerosis. The chain joins TRBV29-1 to TRBJ1-2; no D gene can be assigned with confidence. Material for sequencing was blood. The DNA reads as follows: TGCAGCGTTGGACCAGAGAGGAACTATGGCTACACCTTC. Its protein is CSVGPERNYGYTF.